This TCR beta chain was sequenced in a study of T cell responses to AZD1222 COVID-19 vaccine. Generated by immunoSEQ multiplex PCR, the TCRdb table keeps only in-frame clones and is missing some. The data hold 200,000 or so clones, with under 95% observed a single time. Germline-derived CDR1 and CDR2 are ENHRY and SYGVKD. V lost 6 bases to trimming and J lost 2 bases; unmatched junction nucleotides: 5. The CDR3 runs 15 residues. The chain employs TRBV10-3 and TRBJ2-5; 11 bases line up with TRBD1. This receptor was taken from an adult who received the AZD1222 COVID-19 vaccine. Sequences were derived from peripheral blood, sampled 28 days after the second AZD1222 dose. CDR3 region: CAIRGDRGEQETQYF. Here the CDR3 DNA reads TGTGCCATCAGGGGGGACAGGGGGGAACAAGAGACCCAGTACTTC.